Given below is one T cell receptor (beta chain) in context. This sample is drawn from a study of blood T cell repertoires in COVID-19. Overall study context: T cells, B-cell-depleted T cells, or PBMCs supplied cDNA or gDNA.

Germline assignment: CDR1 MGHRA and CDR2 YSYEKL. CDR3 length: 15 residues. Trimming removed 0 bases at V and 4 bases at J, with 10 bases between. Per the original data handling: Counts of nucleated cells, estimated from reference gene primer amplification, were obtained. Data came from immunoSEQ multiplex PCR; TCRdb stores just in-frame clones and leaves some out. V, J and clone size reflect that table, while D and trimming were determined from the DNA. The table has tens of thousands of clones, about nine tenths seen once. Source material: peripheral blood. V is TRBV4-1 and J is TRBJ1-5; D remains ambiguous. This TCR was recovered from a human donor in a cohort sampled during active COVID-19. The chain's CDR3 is CASSQEGPGNQPQHF. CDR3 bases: TGCGCCAGCAGCCAAGAGGGCCCTGGGAATCAGCCCCAGCATTTT.